The sequence of this TCR beta chain was determined in a study of T cells in Graves' hyperthyroidism and ophthalmopathy. Study-wide results and limits: The model's output predicted ophthalmopathy at a median of around 6.9 months prior to onset. In the blood, most expanded thyroid clonotypes above 0.001 appeared as well.

About this clonotype itself: The antigen is undetermined.

Amplification of TCR beta CDR3 regions used RNA as the template. In the first-round RT-PCR of the TCR CDR3, the HTBI primer set was used. A single record per CDR3 protein comes from TCRdb applying MiXCR to the multiplex PCR reads. The repertoire has 500,000 to 650,000 distinct CDR3 sequences, less than 15% of them found once; the top ten carry around 14%. Newly diagnosed hyperthyroidism, duration under 2 months, in patients aged 18 to 65. Germline V gene data show CDR1 as DFQATT and CDR2 as SNEGSKA (reference sequence). The CDR3 totals 14 residues. The J segment lost 2 bases and the V segment lost 6 bases, leaving 8 bases of the junction unmatched.

This TCR was recovered from a middle-aged woman with Graves' hyperthyroidism. Sequencing was carried out using blood. The genes are TRBV20-1 and TRBJ2-7; 9 nucleotides line up with TRBD2. The CDR3 loop is CSASGTSSTYEQYF. Written as DNA, the CDR3 is TGCAGTGCATCCGGGACTAGCAGCACCTACGAGCAGTACTTC.